This T cell receptor (beta chain) was documented in a study of graft-versus-host responses after intestinal transplantation. Study summary: Transplant recipients had multivisceral, liver-intestinal, or isolated intestinal grafts. Anti-thymocyte globulin was used for induction in all recipients, who then took tacrolimus and steroids for about 3 years. Study-wide results and limits: Early post-transplant HvG declines tracked with peak circulating GvH clone levels.

About this clone itself: The antigen remains undetermined.

The data were produced by immunoSEQ multiplex PCR, yet TCRdb's version contains in-frame clones alone and is incomplete. The table lists about 100,000 clones, more than 75% of them singletons. This specimen consisted of unstimulated CD4+ T cells sorted from spleen or lymph node cells, obtained before transplant. The clonotype was recovered from a human donor who was the organ donor for an intestinal transplant.

The CDR3, as DNA: TGCGCCAGCAGTCAATCGCGGCAGGGAATCTACGAGCAGTACTTC. It codes for CASSQSRQGIYEQYF. The rearrangement uses TRBV23-1 and TRBJ2-7, with D perhaps matching TRBD1 (5 bases). TRBV23-1 is filed as an ORF, its function uncertain. This CDR3 has 15 amino acids. V was shortened by 0 bases and J by 3 bases, with 12 bases between the two germline ends.